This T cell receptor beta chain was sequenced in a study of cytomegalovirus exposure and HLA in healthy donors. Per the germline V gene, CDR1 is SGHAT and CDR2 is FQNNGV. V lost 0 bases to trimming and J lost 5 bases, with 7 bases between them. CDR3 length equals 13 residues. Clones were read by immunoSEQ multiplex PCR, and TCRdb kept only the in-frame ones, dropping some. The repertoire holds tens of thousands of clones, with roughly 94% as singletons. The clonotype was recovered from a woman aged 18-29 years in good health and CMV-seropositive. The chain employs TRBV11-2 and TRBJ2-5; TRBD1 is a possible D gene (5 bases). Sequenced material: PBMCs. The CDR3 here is CASSLDRDETQYF. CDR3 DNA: TGTGCCAGCAGCTTAGACAGGGATGAGACCCAGTACTTC.